The TCR beta chain under discussion was sequenced for a study of shared clonotypes between healthy human individuals. TCRdb's copy holds only in-frame clones and misses some; the assay was immunoSEQ multiplex PCR. The table lists hundreds of thousands of clones, about 91% of them singletons, with 24% in the top ten. This clone was observed a single time. CD8 cells classed as naive were CD45RO-negative and positively selected for CCR7, excluding terminally differentiated effector memory CD45RA+ cells. This receptor was taken from a man aged 25 to 40 in good health. The sequencing input was naive CD8+ T cells sorted from blood.

CDR3 amino acids: CASSDPGRGGQEDTQYF. CDR3 coding DNA: TGTGCCAGCAGCGACCCCGGGCGGGGGGGGCAGGAAGATACGCAGTATTTT. The chain has TRBV9 and TRBJ2-3, with 9 bases fitting TRBD2. The trim removed 3 bases at V and 5 bases at J, leaving 13 bases unmatched. CDR1 SGDLS and CDR2 YYNGEE come from the germline V gene. This CDR3 comprises 17 residues.